These 30 T cell receptor beta chains originate from one sample sequenced in a study of blood T cell repertoires in COVID-19. TCRdb keeps only in-frame clones here, not all; method: immunoSEQ multiplex PCR. Of roughly 200,000 clones listed, roughly nine tenths are singletons. Sequenced: peripheral blood. All receptors come from a middle-aged man with acute or convalescent COVID-19.

DNA of the CDR3: TGTGCCAGCAGCCAGGGACTGTGGGCAGATACGCAGTATTTT. Residues: CASSQGLWADTQYF. The J gene is TRBJ2-3, the V gene TRBV3-1 (or the pseudogene TRBV3-2), with D possibly matching TRBD2 (6 bases). Germline values: CDR1 LGHDT, CDR2 YNNKEL (reference sequence). The V end was cut by 3 bases, the J end by 4 bases, with 11 bases between. The CDR3 totals 14 residues.

The V call is TRBV27, the J call TRBJ1-2; 8 nucleotides line up with TRBD1. Looked up from germline, CDR1 is MNHEY and CDR2 is SMNVEV (reference sequence). V shed 0 bases, J shed 5 bases, and the junction held 8 bases outside the gene matches. This CDR3 contains 16 residues. Here the CDR3 reads CASSLSLGGQGYGYTF. CDR3 DNA: TGTGCCAGCAGTTTATCGTTGGGTGGACAGGGATATGGCTACACCTTC.

The V call is TRBV5-1, the J call TRBJ1-2; 12 bases map to TRBD1. The V gene end was trimmed by 4 bases and the J gene end by 6 bases; junction bases not matched to a gene: 10. Germline CDR1 and CDR2: SGHRS and YFSETQ. The CDR3 length is 16 residues. CDR3 sequence: CASSIGTGGAGDGYTF. The CDR3 DNA follows: TGCGCCAGCAGCATCGGGACAGGGGGCGCTGGGGATGGCTACACCTTC.

V usage is TRBV6-6 and J usage is TRBJ2-3; D is possibly TRBD2 (7 bases). The length of the CDR3 is 19 residues. Germline V gene data show CDR1 as MNHNY and CDR2 as SVGAGI (reference sequence). With 6 bases removed from V and 0 bases from J, the gap between germline ends came to 25 bases. The CDR3 is CASSSTLRAGASSTDTQYF. DNA of the CDR3: TGTGCCAGCAGCTCAACACTCAGGGCGGGGGCCTCCAGCACAGATACGCAGTATTTT.

The chain uses TRBV5-6 and TRBJ1-3; tentatively, D is TRBD1 (6 bases). The V gene lost 2 bases and the J gene lost 8 bases, with 11 bases spanning the gap. Germline CDR1 reads SGHDT; CDR2 reads YYEEEE. CDR3 size: 13 residues. Written as DNA, the CDR3 is TGTGCCAGCAGCTTAGGAGGGGGGGACACCATATATTTT. This codes for CASSLGGGDTIYF. The full variable domain, in which reference TRBV5-6 and TRBJ1-3 provide the parts outside the CDR3, is DAGVTQSPTHLIKTRGQQVTLRCSPKSGHDTVSWYQQALGQGPQFIFQYYEEEERQRGNFPDRFSGHQFPNYSSELNVNALLLGDSALYLCASSLGGGDTIYFGEGSWLTVV.

The chain employs TRBV19 and TRBJ2-7; D may be TRBD2 (5 bases). The V gene's germline CDR1 is LNHDA and CDR2 SQIVND (reference sequence). This CDR3 is built from 13 residues. Trimming cost V 4 bases and J 3 bases, with 10 bases left between them. DNA of the CDR3: TGTGCCAGTAGTAGGGAGCCTTTCTACGAGCAGTACTTC. This encodes CASSREPFYEQYF.

The V and J genes are TRBV19 and TRBJ1-1; TRBD1 matches 7 bases. The CDR3 extends over 14 amino acids. With V trimmed by 3 bases and J by 1 base, 2 bases remained unmatched. Germline lookup yields CDR1 LNHDA and CDR2 SQIVND (reference sequence). CDR3 protein: CASSIRDRNTEAFF. The CDR3 DNA follows: TGTGCCAGTAGTATTAGGGACAGGAACACTGAAGCTTTCTTT.

This clone was counted a single time. The chain couples TRBV5-6 to TRBJ1-3; the D gene is possibly TRBD1 (6 bases). Germline-derived CDR1 and CDR2 are SGHDT and YYEEEE. V lost 1 base and J lost 0, with 11 bases in between. CDR3 length: 16 amino acids. CDR3 in amino acids: CASSLKDSFSGNTIYF. In DNA form, the CDR3 reads TGTGCCAGCAGCTTGAAGGACAGCTTCTCTGGAAACACCATATATTTT.

The chain carries TRBV28 and TRBJ1-2; 7 bases fit TRBD1. The J segment lost 6 bases and the V segment lost 6 bases, leaving 16 bases of the junction unmatched. Germline loops: CDR1 MDHEN, CDR2 SYDVKM. The CDR3 length is 16 residues. CDR3 residues: CASSRPEGGIVHGYTF. CDR3 coding DNA: TGTGCCAGCAGCCGCCCGGAAGGGGGCATAGTTCATGGCTACACCTTC.

This clone was detected only a few times. The gene calls are TRBV30 and TRBJ1-6, with TRBD1 matching over 9 bases. Germline lookup yields CDR1 GTSNPN and CDR2 SVGIG (reference sequence). The CDR3 runs 15 residues. Trimming at V came to 5 bases and at J to 7 bases, leaving 9 bases not matched to a gene. CDR3 bases: TGTGCCTGGCGCCTATTGGGACAGGGAAATTCACCCCTCCACTTT. Amino acid sequence: CAWRLLGQGNSPLHF.

V is TRBV29-1 and J is TRBJ2-3, with 10 bases lining up with TRBD2. The CDR3 consists of 16 residues. V trimming: 1 base; J trimming: 10 bases; junction bases outside the gene matches: 14. In germline, CDR1 is SQVTM, CDR2 ANQGSEA. The CDR3 is CSVEAVASGGSGPQYF. The CDR3 DNA reads TGCAGCGTTGAAGCCGTGGCTAGCGGGGGTTCTGGGCCGCAGTATTTT.

V is TRBV4-2 and J is TRBJ1-3; D remains unclear. Germline loops: CDR1 LGHNA, CDR2 YNFKEQ. V lost 3 bases, J lost 0 bases, and 15 bases lay in between. This CDR3 is built from 17 residues. As DNA, the CDR3 is TGTGCCAGCAGCCATCCTTCTTTCACCGGCTCTGGAAACACCATATATTTT. This encodes CASSHPSFTGSGNTIYF.

The gene calls are TRBV13 and TRBJ2-2; TRBD1 matches 7 bases. V dropped 7 bases and J dropped 7; count of bases not matched to a gene: 12. The germline CDR1 and CDR2 sequences are PRHDT and FYEKMQ (reference sequence). The CDR3 is made up of 15 amino acids. CDR3 bases: TGTGCCAGCACCAAGGACAGGAGAGGCGGCGGGGAGCTGTTTTTT. It yields the protein CASTKDRRGGGELFF.

The chain joins TRBV7-8 to TRBJ1-2, with no clear D. The V end was cut by 5 bases, the J end by 6 bases, with 13 bases between. Germline V gives CDR1 SGHVS, CDR2 FQNEAQ. CDR3 length equals 13 residues. The CDR3, as DNA: TGTGCCAGCAGCGTAGTTCGGGGTGATGGCTACACCTTC. Amino acids: CASSVVRGDGYTF.

This rearrangement joins TRBV3-1 (or the pseudogene TRBV3-2) to TRBJ1-1, with D unresolved. Germline assignment: CDR1 LGHDT and CDR2 YNNKEL (reference sequence). The CDR3 covers 13 residues. The V end was cut by 2 bases, the J end by 2 bases, with 6 bases between. The CDR3 sequence is CASSQLLNTEAFF. CDR3 DNA: TGTGCCAGCAGCCAATTACTTAACACTGAAGCTTTCTTT.

This clone was seen a single time. One end of the junction fails to match germline, which may point to a read error. The CDR3 sequence is CASSWTSGGAETQYF. The CDR3 region has the DNA TGTGCTAGCAGCTGGACTAGCGGGGGTGCAGAGACCCAGTACTTC. The genes are TRBV7-7 and TRBJ2-5; 13 bases match TRBD2. Germline assignment: CDR1 SSHAT and CDR2 FNYEAQ (reference sequence). This CDR3 region has 15 residues.

The sample holds one count of this clone. This chain joins TRBV27 and TRBJ1-2, with a tentative D call TRBD1 (5 bases). V dropped 3 bases and J dropped 2 bases, with 13 bases sitting between them. The germline V gene encodes CDR1 MNHEY and CDR2 SMNVEV (reference sequence). This CDR3 region has 15 residues. The CDR3 reads CASSLSTGRNYGYTF. DNA for the CDR3: TGTGCCAGCAGTTTGAGTACAGGTCGCAACTATGGCTACACCTTC.

The chain uses TRBV15 and TRBJ2-1; TRBD1 matches at 10 bases. This CDR3 has 16 amino acids. Germline CDR1 LNHNV, CDR2 YYDKDF (reference sequence). V lost 2 bases, J lost 5 bases, and 6 bases stayed unmatched. CDR3 DNA: TGTGCCACCAGCAGATCGTCCGGGACAGGGGACAATGAGCAGTTCTTC. Translation gives CATSRSSGTGDNEQFF.

This rearrangement joins TRBV7-2 to TRBJ1-5; D possibly corresponds to TRBD1 (5 bases). Deletions cut 5 bases from V and 0 bases from J, with 11 bases between. Germline V gene lookup returns CDR1 SGHTA and CDR2 FQGNSA. The CDR3 extends over 15 amino acids. CDR3 amino acids: CASSGGWGSNQPQHF. CDR3 coding DNA: TGTGCCAGCAGCGGGGGGTGGGGTAGCAATCAGCCCCAGCATTTT.

The gene calls are TRBV6-5 and TRBJ1-2, with a weak D call TRBD1 (5 bases). This CDR3 comprises 15 residues. Per germline, CDR1 MNHEY and CDR2 SVGAGI. The ends were cut back, 0 bases at V and 5 bases at J, with 13 bases in the middle. CDR3 sequence (DNA): TGTGCCAGCAGTTACTCAACGGGAGGGGCGTATGGCTACACCTTC. Protein product: CASSYSTGGAYGYTF.

The chain couples TRBV6-2 or TRBV6-3 to TRBJ2-3; TRBD2 matches at 15 bases. CDR3 length equals 17 residues. The ends lost 6 bases at V and 5 bases at J; junction bases unmatched: 9. Germline V gives CDR1 MNHEY, CDR2 SVGEGT. The CDR3 bases are TGTGCCAGCAGCCGCGGGACTAGCGGGGGGCCCAGAGATACGCAGTATTTT. Protein product: CASSRGTSGGPRDTQYF.

The chain carries TRBV3-1 (or the pseudogene TRBV3-2) and TRBJ1-1; TRBD1 aligns across 7 bases. Germline V gives CDR1 LGHDT, CDR2 YNNKEL (reference sequence). This CDR3 contains 13 residues. The ends lost 4 bases at V and 7 bases at J; junction bases unmatched: 6. The CDR3 region has the DNA TGTGCCAGCAGCCGGCGAGGGACAGTTGAAGCTTTCTTT. It yields the protein CASSRRGTVEAFF.

This chain links TRBV20-1 with TRBJ1-1; no definite D call. V was shortened by 5 bases and J by 3 bases, with 7 bases between the two germline ends. The CDR3 consists of 11 residues. CDR1 DFQATT and CDR2 SNEGSKA come from the germline V gene (reference sequence). The CDR3 spells CSAPRDTEAFF. CDR3 coding DNA: TGCAGTGCTCCCCGGGACACTGAAGCTTTCTTT.

V is TRBV3-1 (or the pseudogene TRBV3-2) and J is TRBJ1-4; TRBD1 might be the D (6 bases). The CDR3 runs 13 residues. Germline lookup yields CDR1 LGHDT and CDR2 YNNKEL (reference sequence). V was cut by 5 bases and J by 7 bases, with 11 bases left in between. Written as DNA, the CDR3 is TGTGCCAGCAGCGCTAGAGGGGGTGAAAAACTGTTTTTT. Translating gives CASSARGGEKLFF.

This clone was counted only a few times. The rearrangement uses TRBV29-1 and TRBJ2-7; 8 bases are shared with TRBD2. There are 16 residues in the CDR3. J was trimmed by 0 bases and V by 5 bases; bases with no gene match: 12. CDR1 and CDR2 from the germline V gene are SQVTM and ANQGSEA. This CDR3 reads CSVRGGLAGSSYEQYF. The DNA for the CDR3 is TGCAGCGTTCGGGGCGGTTTAGCGGGGAGCTCCTACGAGCAGTACTTC.

This sequence joins TRBV7-9 and TRBJ1-3; no reliable D call. The end of the DNA fits TRBJ2-2 better, so the J call may be wrong. Germline V lookup: CDR1 SEHNR, CDR2 FQNEAQ (reference sequence). The CDR3 spans 15 residues. The chain's CDR3 is CASSLAVANTGELFF. DNA for the CDR3: TGTGCCAGCAGCTTAGCAGTGGCTAACACCGGGGAGCTGTTTTTT.

The chain joins TRBV5-6 to TRBJ2-5, with a possible D match to TRBD1 (6 bases). The CDR3 spans 17 residues. Germline CDR1 and CDR2: SGHDT and YYEEEE. V was shortened by 2 bases and J by 0 bases, with 17 bases between the two germline ends. The CDR3 DNA follows: TGTGCCAGCAGCTTCCCCCGGGACAACTTGTACCAAGAGACCCAGTACTTC. It translates to CASSFPRDNLYQETQYF.

The chain recombines TRBV19 with TRBJ1-4; 10 bases line up with TRBD1. Trimming cost V 6 bases and J 8 bases; bases outside gene matches: 6. CDR1 and CDR2 from the germline V gene are LNHDA and SQIVND (reference sequence). The CDR3 is 14 amino acids. For the CDR3, the DNA is TGTGCCAGTAGCCCCGACAGGGGGCGCGAAAAACTGTTTTTT. Protein product: CASSPDRGREKLFF.

The chain links TRBV4-3 to TRBJ1-6; the D is unclear. CDR1 is LGHNA and CDR2 is YSLEER in the germline V gene. This CDR3 spans 14 amino acids. The V and J ends lost 2 bases and 1 base respectively, with 3 bases between them. CDR3 in amino acids: CASSQISYNSPLHF. DNA for the CDR3: TGCGCCAGCAGCCAAATATCCTATAATTCACCCCTCCACTTT.

The chain has TRBV5-5 and TRBJ1-1, with TRBD1 matching over 7 bases. The V segment lost 2 bases and the J segment 1 base; nucleotides outside the gene matches: 11. Germline lookup yields CDR1 SGHKS and CDR2 YYEKEE (reference sequence). The CDR3 sequence is 17 residues long. CDR3 in DNA: TGTGCCAGCAGCTTTTATCTGACAGGGCTGGGGAACACTGAAGCTTTCTTT. Translating gives CASSFYLTGLGNTEAFF.